This T cell receptor beta chain was captured by sequencing in a study of regulatory T cells in long-lasting Graves disease. Whole-study results and caveats: Fewer public clonotypes were shared by new patients (under 1,000) than by persistent patients (2,741). Favored usage of TRBV28, TRBJ1-2 and TRBJ2-5 was recorded in persistent disease.

Assembly of TCR beta libraries relied on iRepertoire HTBI primers together with Arm-PCR of CDR3 regions. In TCRdb, the multiplex PCR reads were re-called with MiXCR into one record per CDR3 protein. The sample has 400,000 to 500,000 distinct CDR3 sequences, over 14% seen once. Specified time point: newly diagnosed GD, antithyroid drugs for less than 3 months. The TCR library was made from RNA extracted from PBMCs. This CDR3 has 16 amino acids. V was pared by 6 bases and J by 3 bases, with 10 bases of the junction left unmatched. Per germline, CDR1 ENHRY and CDR2 SYGVKD. A remark on this clonotype: Antigen: not known.

This sample also belongs to another study, concerning T cells in Graves' hyperthyroidism and ophthalmopathy. That source reports: Among clonotypes expanded in thyroid above 0.001, most were also found in blood.

The sample was peripheral blood mononuclear cells (PBMCs), taken at new diagnosis, from a patient treated with antithyroid drugs. The origin of this receptor is a woman aged 40 to 50 with Graves disease. The chain couples TRBV10-3 to TRBJ2-3; 9 bases are shared with TRBD1. The CDR3 loop reads CAIRPRTGGPTDTQYF. Written as DNA, the CDR3 is TGTGCCATCAGACCCCGAACAGGGGGCCCTACAGATACGCAGTATTTT.